This T cell receptor beta chain was retrieved from a study of T cells in Graves' hyperthyroidism and ophthalmopathy. In germline, CDR1 is MNHNS, CDR2 SASEGT. Trimming removed 6 bases from V and 6 bases from J, with 14 bases in between. The CDR3 length is 14 residues. Amplified regions were TCR beta CDR3 sequences from RNA transcripts. When the TCR CDR3 underwent first-round RT-PCR, the HTBI primer set was used. TCRdb called the multiplex PCR reads again in MiXCR, with one record for every CDR3 protein. The sample consists of about 160,000 distinct CDR3 sequences, over 8% of them appearing once. This clonotype was counted between two and nine times.

Sample: blood. V and J are TRBV6-1 and TRBJ2-2; D not resolved. This sequence was found in a woman aged 18-29 years with Graves' hyperthyroidism that later progressed to Graves' ophthalmopathy. CDR3 nucleotides: TGTGCCAGCAGGACCGGAGCACACTCCGGGGAGCTGTTTTTT. Encoded protein: CASRTGAHSGELFF.